This entry is about one T cell receptor (beta chain). Its antigen is still unknown. The source of the sample is a study of OX40 agonist ivuxolimab in advanced cancers. The germline V and J ends were trimmed by 5 bases and 0 bases, with 11 bases remaining between them. Germline V gene lookup returns CDR1 SEHNR and CDR2 FQNEAQ (reference sequence). There are 15 residues in the CDR3. Using immunoSEQ multiplex PCR, the repertoire was profiled, and TCRdb retains in-frame clones only, with some absent. In the table there are 90,000 to 100,000 clones, approximately 86% of which are singletons. Study outcomes and limitations: Some nonresponders likewise displayed low normalized T-cell clonal expansion. No antigen was identified for the clonally expanded peripheral T cells. CD8+ T cells showed, on average, more clonal expansion than CD4+ cells.

Sequences were derived from CD4+ or CD8+ T cells sorted from blood, sampled in a trial of the OX40 agonist ivuxolimab. This chain connects TRBV7-9 to TRBJ2-1; a weak D match, TRBD1 (5 bases). The receptor was isolated from an adult with an advanced solid tumor such as melanoma, head and neck, liver or kidney cancer. The CDR3 DNA is TGTGCCAGCAGCCCTAGGGGTTTCTCCTACAATGAGCAGTTCTTC. This encodes CASSPRGFSYNEQFF.